The clone carrying this TCR beta chain was detected only once. The antigen is unknown. The data originate from a study of sequential checkpoint blockade in melanoma. In the study overall: TCRbeta immunosequencing was performed on DNA from roughly 91 pretreatment melanoma tumor samples. Matched biopsies came pretreatment and at week 13 for 20 to 25 patients.

Study results and limitations: Patients with week-13 increases in T-cell fraction and clonality benefited about 30 times more often. Response in arm A was associated with pretreatment TIL clonality.

Germline assignment: CDR1 GTSNPN and CDR2 SVGIG (reference sequence). The CDR3 covers 19 residues. V lost 0 bases to trimming and J lost 0 bases, with 21 bases between them. Sequenced by immunoSEQ multiplex PCR; TCRdb stores in-frame clones only, minus some. The top ten clones hold over 15% of a sample with under 2,500 clones, under 20% of them seen once. The treatment denotes: randomized to nivolumab then ipilimumab (arm A) or the reverse (arm B). Sequencing used tumor tissue (inferred from file names), obtained from a patient given nivolumab and ipilimumab in sequence. This TCR was recovered from a human donor with melanoma. This rearrangement joins TRBV30 to TRBJ2-1; D possibly corresponds to TRBD1 (6 bases). CDR3 residues: CAWSVQGRGTASSYNEQFF. The CDR3 DNA follows: TGTGCCTGGAGTGTACAGGGCAGGGGCACGGCTAGCTCCTACAATGAGCAGTTCTTC. Variable domain in full (rest from reference TRBV30 and TRBJ2-1): SQTIHQWPATLVQPVGSPLSLECTVEGTSNPNLYWYRQAAGRGLQLLFYSVGIGQISSEVPQNLSASRPQDRQFILSSKKLLLSDSGFYLCAWSVQGRGTASSYNEQFFGPGTRLTVL.